Each of the 21 T cell receptor beta chains below was sequenced from the same sample in a study of CD8+ T cells in alopecia areata. RNA, once extracted, was reverse transcribed into cDNA for use as the sequencing template. The assay was immunoSEQ multiplex PCR, and TCRdb's table has in-frame clones only and misses some. The sample yields approximately 2,200 clones, without any singletons. The study sorted pooled cutaneous lymph node cells by CD4, CD8alpha, NKG2D, NKG2ACE and other markers. Material: CD8+ T cells sorted from a lymph node. These receptors all stem from a C3H/HeJ mouse with alopecia areata. The mice in this strain carry MHC haplotype H2-k.

Within the sample, this clone is medium-sized. The gene names here belong to mouse. Read sequence stops 4 residues before the CDR3 end, and the germline J gene provides the missing end. The chain carries TRBV13-2 and TRBJ2-7, with D tentatively TRBD2 (5 bases). V lost 0 bases to trimming and J lost 3 bases, with 7 bases between them. The CDR3 contains 13 residues. Per the germline V gene, CDR1 is NNHNN and CDR2 is SYGAGS (reference sequence). CDR3 protein: CASGDAGLYEQYF. CDR3 bases read: TGTGCCAGCGGTGATGCCGGACTCTAT.

This clone was detected many times. Mouse germline and gene names are used. The read finishes 3 residues shy of the CDR3 end, and the germline J gene is used to complete it. The rearrangement uses TRBV5 and TRBJ1-6; 7 nucleotides line up with TRBD1. TRBJ1-6 is an ORF, with its function uncertain. CDR1 and CDR2 from the germline V gene are LGHNA and YNLKQL (reference sequence). The CDR3 runs 16 residues. V shed 4 bases, J shed 2 bases, and the junction held 5 bases outside the gene matches. CDR3 in amino acids: CASSPNRGTYNSPLYF. CDR3 DNA, as far as it was read: TGTGCCAGCAGCCCAAACAGGGGTACCTATAATTCGCCC.

In this sample, this clone turned up many times. Gene names and germline match the mouse. The CDR3 extends 4 residues past the end of the read, so its final part is completed from the germline J gene. V gene TRBV13-1 combines with J gene TRBJ1-1, with a weak D call TRBD1 (5 bases). The V gene's germline CDR1 is NSHNY and CDR2 SYGAGN. This CDR3 region has 13 residues. Trimming removed 4 bases at V and 0 bases at J, with 7 bases between. The CDR3 loop reads CASSPGQNTEVFF. CDR3 DNA, as far as it was read: TGTGCCAGCAGTCCGGGACAGAACACA.

There are a few counts of this clone. Gene names refer to mouse genes. Sequencing ends 4 residues short of the CDR3 end; the germline J gene provides the rest. J is TRBJ2-7 and V is TRBV19; 8 bases align to TRBD2. In germline, CDR1 is FNHDT, CDR2 SITEND (reference sequence). V shed 2 bases, J shed 3 bases, and the junction held 7 bases outside the gene matches. The CDR3 runs to 15 residues. The CDR3 loop reads CASSMKPGLDYEQYF. The sequenced part of the CDR3 DNA is TGTGCCAGCAGTATGAAGCCGGGACTGGACTAT.

This clone was observed a few times. Genes and germline are mouse. The CDR3 reads CASWTGEDTQYF. The CDR3 bases that were read are TGTGCCAGTTGGACAGGGGAAGAC. This rearrangement joins TRBV13-3 to TRBJ2-5; 9 nucleotides agree with TRBD1. The read halts 4 residues ahead of the CDR3 end, with the missing end drawn from the germline J gene. The CDR3 consists of 12 residues. Germline V lookup: CDR1 NNHDY, CDR2 SYVADS.

In the case of this clone: Mouse gene names and germline throughout. The CDR3 end falls 4 residues outside the read, so it is completed with the germline J gene. This sequence joins TRBV5 and TRBJ2-4; maybe TRBD2 (5 bases). Trimming took off 2 bases at V and 2 bases at J, with 8 bases between the two ends. Germline CDR1 LGHNA, CDR2 YNLKQL (reference sequence). The CDR3 is 14 residues long. CDR3 protein: CASSQLGDQNTLYF. CDR3 bases read: TGTGCCAGCAGCCAACTGGGAGATCAAAAC.

This clone was recorded a few times. Gene names follow the mouse nomenclature. The read gets to within 4 residues of the CDR3 end, and the germline J gene fills in the rest. The chain couples TRBV13-1 to TRBJ2-4; 11 bases map to TRBD2. Germline values: CDR1 NSHNY, CDR2 SYGAGN. The CDR3 loop spans 15 amino acids. The covered CDR3 bases are TGTGCCAGCAGTGAAACGACTGGGGGGGAAAAC. It is translated as CASSETTGGEN. The complete CDR3 protein is CASSETTGGENTLYF.

As regards this clone: Gene names and germline refer to mouse. The missing CDR3 end, 4 residues past where the read stops, is filled in from the germline J gene. The chain uses TRBV13-2 and TRBJ2-1; TRBD2 aligns across 7 bases. The CDR3 has 15 amino acids. In germline, CDR1 is NNHNN, CDR2 SYGAGS (reference sequence). Trimming cost V 0 bases and J 1 base; bases outside gene matches: 1. The CDR3 reads CASGDAWGNYAEQFF. Partial CDR3 DNA: TGTGCCAGCGGTGATGCCTGGGGGAACTATGCT.

This clone appeared many times. Gene names denote mouse genes. The sequence runs out 4 residues before the end of the CDR3; the remainder is reconstructed from the germline J gene. V and J are TRBV13-2 and TRBJ2-3, with 9 nucleotides matching TRBD1. From germline, CDR1 is NNHNN and CDR2 SYGAGS (reference sequence). CDR3 length: 15 amino acids. J lost 1 base, V lost 3 bases, and 3 bases had no gene match. The CDR3 DNA, read in part, is TGTGCCAGCGGTGTGGGGGACAGGGGTGCAGAA. Translation: CASGVGDRGAE. The full CDR3 is CASGVGDRGAETLYF.

This clone was counted ten times or more. The genes and germline here are from mouse. The covered CDR3 bases are TGTGCCAGCAGTGGGGACACCGCAAACTCC. Its translation: CASSGDTANS. The whole CDR3 sequence reads CASSGDTANSDYTF. The chain couples TRBV19 to TRBJ1-2; D might be TRBD1 (6 bases). The CDR3 end is not reached by the read, which stops 4 residues before it; the germline J gene fills it in. CDR1 and CDR2 (germline): FNHDT, SITEND (reference sequence). V was trimmed by 4 bases and J by 0 bases, leaving 10 bases between them. The CDR3 is 14 amino acids.

This clone is medium-sized in the sample. Gene names follow the mouse nomenclature. The CDR3 end falls 3 residues outside the read, so it is completed with the germline J gene. The chain has TRBV17 and TRBJ1-6; the D is unclear. TRBJ1-6 has ORF status, its function being uncertain. Germline loops: CDR1 MNHDT, CDR2 YYDKIL. Between the trimmed V and J ends, which lost 0 bases and 7 bases, there was a span of 7 bases. The CDR3 is 14 residues long. CDR3 amino acids: CASSRDTANSPLYF. Incomplete CDR3 DNA: TGTGCTAGCAGTAGAGATACAGCAAATTCGCCC.

Only a few counts were recorded for this clone. Gene names refer to mouse genes. The CDR3 end lies 4 residues beyond the end of the read and is filled in from the germline J gene. This chain uses TRBV13-1 with TRBJ2-5; 12 positions match TRBD2. This CDR3 is built from 15 residues. The V gene's germline CDR1 is NSHNY and CDR2 SYGAGN. The CDR3 bases that were read are TGTGCCAGCAGTCGTGACTGGGGGGGCGCGGAC. Translation: CASSRDWGGAD. In full, the CDR3 is CASSRDWGGADTQYF.

This clone was observed at least ten times. Gene names denote mouse genes. The missing CDR3 end, 4 residues past where the read stops, is filled in from the germline J gene. The chain uses TRBV1 and TRBJ1-1; 7 nucleotides agree with TRBD1. This CDR3 has 16 amino acids. In germline, CDR1 is NSQYPW, CDR2 LRSPGD (reference sequence). V was pared by 4 bases and J by 3 bases, with 11 bases of the junction left unmatched. Here the CDR3 reads CTCSGGGGGAYTEVFF. The CDR3 bases that were read are TGCACCTGCAGTGGGGGTGGAGGGGGCGCGTACACA. The variable domain in full, completed from reference TRBV1 and TRBJ1-1, reads VTLLEQNPRWRLVPRGQAVNLRCILKNSQYPWMSWYQQDLQKQLQWLFTLRSPGDKEVKSLPGADYLATRVTDTELRLQVANMSQGRTLYCTCSGGGGGAYTEVFFGKGTRLTVV.

Ten or more counts support this clone. Germline and genes: mouse. Sequencing ends 4 residues short of the CDR3 end; the germline J gene provides the rest. The chain recombines TRBV19 with TRBJ2-7; TRBD1 agrees at 7 bases. The CDR3 runs 14 residues. In germline, CDR1 is FNHDT, CDR2 SITEND (reference sequence). The V gene end was trimmed by 1 base and the J gene end by 1 base; junction bases not matched to a gene: 2. CDR3 amino acids: CASSIKQGSYEQYF. The DNA read from the CDR3 is TGTGCCAGCAGTATAAAACAGGGGTCCTAT.

This clone was seen repeatedly, ten times or more. Here the gene names and germline are mouse. The CDR3 end lies 4 residues beyond the end of the read and is filled in from the germline J gene. This chain connects TRBV16 to TRBJ2-3, with TRBD1 identical over 10 bases. The V segment lost 1 base and the J segment 4 bases; nucleotides outside the gene matches: 2. Germline CDR1 is SGHSA and CDR2 is FRNQAP. The CDR3 sequence is 15 residues long. The DNA read from the CDR3 is TGTGCAAGCAGCTTAGCGGGACAGGGGTCAGAA. Residues: CASSLAGQGSE. The whole CDR3 protein reads CASSLAGQGSETLYF. The entire variable domain, with the rest obtained from reference TRBV16 and TRBJ2-3, is as follows: NAGVIQTPRHKVTGKGQEATLWCEPISGHSAVFWYRQTIVQGLEFLTYFRNQAPIDDSGMPKERFSAQMPNQSHSTLKIQSTQPQDSAVYLCASSLAGQGSETLYFGSGTRLTVL.

This clone has ten or more counts. Here the gene names and germline are mouse. The read comes to an end 4 residues before the CDR3 does, leaving the germline J gene to fill in the end. The chain recombines TRBV13-2 with TRBJ1-2; 7 bases align to TRBD1. This CDR3 is 13 amino acids long. V lost 5 bases and J lost 3; bases outside the gene matches: 4. From germline, CDR1 is NNHNN and CDR2 SYGAGS (reference sequence). The CDR3 bases that were read are TGTGCCAGCGGCGTCAGGGGGGACTCC. Translation gives CASGVRGDS. The CDR3 as a whole reads CASGVRGDSDYTF.

With respect to this clone: Mouse gene names and germline throughout. The sequenced fragment ends 4 residues before the CDR3 boundary, so the rest is inferred from the germline J gene. V and J are TRBV5 and TRBJ2-2, with D perhaps TRBD2 (6 bases). Trimming left V 0 bases short and J 4 bases short, with 12 bases between. CDR3 length equals 16 residues. CDR1 and CDR2 (germline): LGHNA, YNLKQL (reference sequence). The CDR3 DNA, read in part, is TGTGCCAGCAGCCAAGACTGGGGCGAACCCACCGGG. Protein product: CASSQDWGEPTG. The CDR3 reads in full as CASSQDWGEPTGQLYF.

About this clone: Germline and genes here are mouse. Coverage ceases 4 residues before the CDR3 finishes, and the germline J gene fills in the end. The rearrangement joins TRBV3 to TRBJ2-7, with 11 bases that match TRBD2. J was trimmed by 0 bases and V by 1 base; bases with no gene match: 2. CDR3 length: 16 amino acids. CDR1 and CDR2 (germline): SNHLY, FYNGKV (reference sequence). Partial CDR3 DNA: TGTGCCAGCAGCTTAGAGGGACTGGGGGTCTCCTAT. Protein sequence: CASSLEGLGVSY. Given in full, the CDR3 is CASSLEGLGVSYEQYF.

By its share, this clone is medium-sized. The germline and genes are mouse ones. The CDR3 end is not reached by the read, which stops 4 residues before it; the germline J gene fills it in. The chain recombines TRBV17 with TRBJ2-1; the D gene is possibly TRBD1 (6 bases). CDR3 length equals 14 residues. Germline-derived CDR1 and CDR2 are MNHDT and YYDKIL. Trimming cost V 10 bases and J 0 bases, with 13 bases left between them. CDR3 region: CAILDRNNYAEQFF. The sequenced CDR3 bases are TGTGCTATCCTGGACAGAAATAACTATGCT.

This clone turned up a few times. Any gene name here is a mouse gene name. The sequenced fragment ends 4 residues before the CDR3 boundary, so the rest is inferred from the germline J gene. The rearrangement links TRBV31 to TRBJ1-1; 8 nucleotides match TRBD1. This CDR3 spans 14 amino acids. The V gene end was trimmed by 3 bases and the J gene end by 0 bases; junction bases not matched to a gene: 3. CDR1 is GKSSPN and CDR2 is SITVG in the germline V gene. CDR3 sequence: CAWSPDRANTEVFF. CDR3 bases read: TGTGCCTGGAGCCCGGACAGGGCAAACACA.

Regarding this clone: Gene names follow the mouse nomenclature. From the germline J gene comes the end of the CDR3, since the read stops 3 residues before it. The chain employs TRBV13-2 and TRBJ1-6; D not certain. TRBJ1-6 is an ORF, and what it does is uncertain. Germline V gene lookup returns CDR1 NNHNN and CDR2 SYGAGS (reference sequence). The CDR3 runs 16 residues. Trimming pared 1 base from V and 0 bases from J, leaving 8 bases between. Here the CDR3 reads CASGDLTSSYNSPLYF. Incomplete CDR3 DNA: TGTGCCAGCGGTGATTTGACATCTTCCTATAATTCGCCC.